The clone carrying this TCR beta chain was detected a few times. Its antigen is undetermined. This sample was taken from a study of memory CD4+ T cells and cytomegalovirus serostatus. Study conclusions and caveats: CMV serostatus prediction reached median AUC approximately 0.95, or 0.91 with US-trained model. Of 150 to 200 reported CMV TCRbeta sequences, around 63 were found in memory CD4+ repertoires.

Single viable CD3+CD4+CD8-CD45RO+ cells were sorted as the memory CD4+ T cells. Total CD4+ T cells were enriched by CD4 positive selection. Measured with immunoSEQ multiplex PCR; TCRdb has only the in-frame clones, and not every one. Seen here are around 45,000 clones, 77% observed once, and the top ten hold approximately 0.6%. Germline CDR1 is MNHEY and CDR2 is SVGAGI. The CDR3 runs 14 residues. Trimming cost V 0 bases and J 1 base, with 6 bases left between them. The sample comprised memory CD4+ T cells from blood. This TCR came from an adult in good health and CMV-seronegative. The chain recombines TRBV6-5 with TRBJ2-5; TRBD2 is a possible D gene (6 bases). The CDR3 DNA follows: TGTGCCAGCAGTTACTCGACTAGCCAAGAGACCCAGTACTTC. This sequence encodes CASSYSTSQETQYF.